A single sample is the source of the 31 T cell receptor beta chains below, sequenced in a study of blood T cell repertoires in COVID-19. TCRdb's table, derived via immunoSEQ multiplex PCR, lists solely in-frame clones and lacks some. The top ten hold about 5% of the sample, which has about 78,000 clones, about 89% seen once. The sequenced material came from peripheral blood. These receptors were taken from a man aged 45-65 years with active or convalescent COVID-19.

The chain recombines TRBV7-8 with TRBJ2-1, with 8 bases fitting TRBD2. The CDR3 is 15 amino acids. CDR1 and CDR2 from the germline V gene are SGHVS and FQNEAQ. The V and J ends lost 5 bases and 4 bases, in that order; junction bases with no gene match: 7. This CDR3 is CASSRDSGEYNEQFF. The CDR3 DNA sequence: TGTGCCAGCAGCCGAGATAGCGGGGAGTACAATGAGCAGTTCTTC.

The V call is TRBV18, the J call TRBJ2-7; TRBD2 is a possible D gene (6 bases). The germline CDR1 and CDR2 sequences are KGHSH and LQKENI. This CDR3 comprises 16 residues. Trimming stripped 2 bases from V and 5 bases from J, with 19 bases between. This chain's CDR3 is CASSPGLAGIVHEQYF. In DNA form, the CDR3 reads TGTGCCAGCTCACCAGGTTTGGCGGGGATTGTACACGAGCAGTACTTC.

The chain has TRBV27 and TRBJ1-1, with D unclear. The CDR3 is made up of 13 amino acids. V lost 1 base to trimming and J lost 6 bases, with 9 bases between them. Germline CDR1 and CDR2: MNHEY and SMNVEV (reference sequence). The CDR3 reads CASSLYGTAEAFF. In nucleotides, the CDR3 is TGTGCCAGCAGTTTATACGGTACGGCTGAAGCTTTCTTT.

The rearrangement links TRBV29-1 to TRBJ2-5; the match to TRBD1 covers 7 bases. The V segment lost 6 bases and the J segment 0 bases; nucleotides outside the gene matches: 4. Germline V gives CDR1 SQVTM, CDR2 ANQGSEA. There are 13 residues in the CDR3. The CDR3 sequence is CSVEGQHQETQYF. Here the CDR3 DNA reads TGCAGCGTCGAGGGACAGCACCAAGAGACCCAGTACTTC.

This rearrangement joins TRBV15 to TRBJ2-3; possibly TRBD2 for D (6 bases). Between the trimmed V and J ends, which lost 0 bases and 3 bases, there was a span of 10 bases. In germline, CDR1 is LNHNV, CDR2 YYDKDF (reference sequence). The CDR3 length is 15 residues. CDR3 region: CATSRDLGGTDTQYF. The CDR3 bases are TGTGCCACCAGCAGAGATCTAGGAGGGACAGATACGCAGTATTTT.

This chain connects TRBV19 to TRBJ2-5; maybe TRBD2 (7 bases). Germline CDR1 is LNHDA and CDR2 is SQIVND (reference sequence). The ends were cut back, 2 bases at V and 5 bases at J, with 12 bases in the middle. This CDR3 comprises 14 residues. CDR3 nucleotide sequence: TGTGCCAGTAGTATATCCGGGGGGCTGGAGACCCAGTACTTC. It specifies CASSISGGLETQYF.

In regard to this clone: At one boundary the junction diverges from the germline segment, which might be a read error. The genes are TRBV10-1 and TRBJ1-1, with a possible D match to TRBD1 (6 bases). This CDR3 spans 14 amino acids. Per germline, CDR1 WNHNN and CDR2 SYGVQD (reference sequence). The CDR3 loop is CANSERTENTEAFF. The DNA of the CDR3 is TGCGCCAACAGTGAGAGGACAGAGAACACTGAAGCTTTCTTT.

The gene calls are TRBV6-6 and TRBJ2-5; D might be TRBD2 (6 bases). This CDR3 is built from 13 residues. Looked up from germline, CDR1 is MNHNY and CDR2 is SVGAGI (reference sequence). Trimming left V 5 bases short and J 0 bases short, with 7 bases between. The CDR3 sequence is CASSRRDQETQYF. As DNA, the CDR3 is TGTGCCAGCAGTCGGAGGGACCAAGAGACCCAGTACTTC.

This chain links TRBV11-2 with TRBJ2-7; no clear D gene. The CDR3 consists of 13 residues. The V end was cut by 5 bases, the J end by 1 base, with 9 bases between. Germline V gives CDR1 SGHAT, CDR2 FQNNGV. DNA for the CDR3: TGTGCCAGCAGCGCCCGACTGTCCTACGAGCAGTACGTC. Translated: CASSARLSYEQYV.

The chain recombines TRBV7-7 with TRBJ2-5; TRBD1 agrees at 8 bases. This CDR3 contains 15 residues. The V gene's germline CDR1 is SSHAT and CDR2 FNYEAQ (reference sequence). The junction had 4 bases not matched to a gene; V was cut back by 3 bases and J by 1 base. Written as DNA, the CDR3 is TGTGCCAGCAGCTTCGACAGGGGAGGCCAAGAGACCCAGTACTTC. Translated, it gives CASSFDRGGQETQYF.

The V gene is TRBV3-1 (or the pseudogene TRBV3-2), the J gene TRBJ2-7; 9 bases match TRBD1. V lost 6 bases to trimming and J lost 5 bases; unmatched junction nucleotides: 5. The germline gives CDR1 LGHDT, CDR2 YNNKEL (reference sequence). CDR3 length: 13 amino acids. CDR3 bases: TGTGCCAGCAGGCCACAGGGGGCCCACGAGCAGTACTTC. Residues: CASRPQGAHEQYF.

The rearrangement uses TRBV2 and TRBJ2-7; 10 nucleotides agree with TRBD1. The CDR3 covers 15 residues. After removal of 4 bases from V and 4 bases from J, the junction contained 7 bases not matched to a gene. Germline V lookup: CDR1 SNHLY, CDR2 FYNNEI. The CDR3 nucleotides are TGTGCCAGCAGTGGAGGACAGGGGGTTCATTACGAGCAGTACTTC. Protein sequence: CASSGGQGVHYEQYF.

The chain employs TRBV4-1 and TRBJ2-2; D not resolved. V dropped 1 base and J dropped 6 bases, with 21 bases sitting between them. The CDR3 is 18 amino acids. Germline-derived CDR1 and CDR2 are MGHRA and YSYEKL. The CDR3 DNA sequence: TGCGCCAGCAGCCAAGTGCTATCTCGGTACAGTTCAGCCGGGGAGCTGTTTTTT. Its protein product is CASSQVLSRYSSAGELFF.

The rearrangement links TRBV3-1 (or the pseudogene TRBV3-2) to TRBJ2-7; a possible D gene is TRBD2 (7 bases). Between the trimmed V and J ends, which lost 4 bases and 8 bases, there was a span of 15 bases. Per the germline V gene, CDR1 is LGHDT and CDR2 is YNNKEL (reference sequence). The CDR3 runs to 13 residues. The CDR3 is CASSLGGGGQQYF. CDR3 in DNA: TGTGCCAGCAGCCTTGGGGGGGGCGGGCAGCAGTACTTC.

Only one count was recorded for this clone. CDR3 sequence reads: CASSLGQGFYGYTF. CDR3 sequence (DNA): TGTGCCAGCAGCTTGGGACAGGGGTTCTATGGCTACACCTTC. The gene calls are TRBV5-5 and TRBJ1-2, with 8 nucleotides matching TRBD1. Germline CDR1 is SGHKS and CDR2 is YYEKEE (reference sequence). The CDR3 runs to 14 residues. Losses at the gene ends were 0 bases for V and 4 bases for J; bases not matched to a gene: 2.

This clone was seen only a few times. J is TRBJ2-3 and V is TRBV5-4; D remains ambiguous. The germline V gene encodes CDR1 SGHNT and CDR2 YYREEE (reference sequence). V was shortened by 0 bases and J by 0 bases, with 8 bases between the two germline ends. The CDR3 spans 15 residues. The DNA for the CDR3 is TGTGCCAGCAGCTTGGCGGTTTCTAGCACAGATACGCAGTATTTT. Its translation is CASSLAVSSTDTQYF.

V usage is TRBV6-5 and J usage is TRBJ2-1; maybe TRBD2 (5 bases). The CDR3 consists of 12 residues. V lost 10 bases and J lost 8, with 15 bases in between. Per the germline V gene, CDR1 is MNHEY and CDR2 is SVGAGI. The CDR3 nucleotides are TGTGCCACTAATAGAGCGGTGCATGAGCAGTTCTTC. The encoded protein is CATNRAVHEQFF.

As DNA, the CDR3 is TGTGCCAGCTTTCGGCGGGGGGGCCAGGATGAGCAGTTCTTC. It yields the protein CASFRRGGQDEQFF. The chain links TRBV6-5 to TRBJ2-1; 9 positions match TRBD2. This CDR3 has 14 amino acids. J gave up 8 bases and V 8 bases, and 10 bases lay outside the gene matches. Germline CDR1 MNHEY, CDR2 SVGAGI.

This chain connects TRBV28 to TRBJ2-1; tentative D call: TRBD2 (6 bases). The CDR3 covers 12 residues. Germline loops: CDR1 MDHEN, CDR2 SYDVKM. V was trimmed by 7 bases and J by 9 bases, leaving 13 bases between them. The CDR3 spells CASMGTLIEQFF. The CDR3 DNA is TGTGCCAGCATGGGGACTCTCATTGAGCAGTTCTTC.

The chain uses TRBV11-2 and TRBJ1-1, with D maybe TRBD1 (5 bases). The CDR3 length is 14 residues. Trimming cost V 1 base and J 3 bases, with 9 bases left between them. Looked up from germline, CDR1 is SGHAT and CDR2 is FQNNGV. CDR3 bases: TGTGCCAGCAGCTTAGTTCCGGGGGACACTGAAGCTTTCTTT. This translates into CASSLVPGDTEAFF.

For this clone: An end of the junction does not agree with germline; a read error may underlie this. The chain carries TRBV24-1 and TRBJ2-5; a weak D match, TRBD1 (6 bases). This CDR3 region has 14 residues. In germline, CDR1 is KGHDR, CDR2 SFDVKD. The DNA for the CDR3 is TGTACCACCAGTGACCCACAGGGCCGAGAGACCCAGTACTTC. Translated, it gives CTTSDPQGRETQYF.

A few counts support this clone. The rearrangement joins TRBV19 to TRBJ2-4; TRBD2 might be the D (5 bases). The CDR3 loop spans 13 amino acids. Germline loops: CDR1 LNHDA, CDR2 SQIVND (reference sequence). Trimming cost V 5 bases and J 5 bases, with 10 bases left between them. The CDR3 DNA is TGTGCCAGTAGTGTGCGGGCCCAAAACATTCAGTACTTC. Its translation is CASSVRAQNIQYF.

This clone was seen a handful of times. This chain uses TRBV5-1 with TRBJ1-2, with D possibly matching TRBD1 (5 bases). Germline V lookup: CDR1 SGHRS, CDR2 YFSETQ. Trimming removed 4 bases from V and 5 bases from J, with 6 bases in between. This CDR3 region has 11 residues. The DNA for the CDR3 is TGCGCCAGCAGCGCAGGGTATGGCTACACCTTC. Translated, it gives CASSAGYGYTF. The full variable domain, with the rest looked up from reference TRBV5-1 and TRBJ1-2, is KAGVTQTPRYLIKTRGQQVTLSCSPISGHRSVSWYQQTPGQGLQFLFEYFSETQRNKGNFPGRFSGRQFSNSRSEMNVSTLELGDSALYLCASSAGYGYTFGSGTRLTVV.

The J gene is TRBJ2-1, the V gene TRBV4-3, with no clear D. Germline CDR1 LGHNA, CDR2 YSLEER. Trimming took 5 bases from V and 2 from J, leaving 13 bases between them. The CDR3 is 15 residues long. The CDR3 here is CASSERLSPYNEQFF. CDR3 DNA: TGCGCCAGCAGCGAACGCCTTAGCCCCTACAATGAGCAGTTCTTC.

This clone was counted only a few times. The chain couples TRBV5-1 to TRBJ1-1; TRBD1 matches 9 bases. Germline trimming cut 2 bases from V and 1 base from J; bases unmatched to any gene: 6. The CDR3 loop spans 16 amino acids. CDR1 and CDR2 from the germline V gene are SGHRS and YFSETQ. The CDR3 protein is CASSFYPGQGNTEAFF. The CDR3 DNA reads as TGCGCCAGCAGCTTTTACCCGGGACAGGGGAACACTGAAGCTTTCTTT.

The J gene is TRBJ1-1, the V gene TRBV28; possible D gene TRBD1, 5 bases. Looked up from germline, CDR1 is MDHEN and CDR2 is SYDVKM. V was clipped by 3 bases and J by 6 bases, with 20 bases between them. The CDR3 extends over 16 amino acids. CDR3 sequence (DNA): TGTGCCAGCAGTTTTCGAGTTGCCTTTACAGGTGCTGAAGCTTTCTTT. Its translation is CASSFRVAFTGAEAFF.

The chain is built from TRBV30 and TRBJ2-1; D not resolved. This CDR3 comprises 14 residues. V lost 1 base, J lost 0 bases, and 7 bases lay in between. Germline-derived CDR1 and CDR2 are GTSNPN and SVGIG (reference sequence). DNA of the CDR3: TGTGCCTGGAGTGGGTTGGCCTCCTACAATGAGCAGTTCTTC. Translated, it gives CAWSGLASYNEQFF.

On this clone: The same CDR3 is also encoded by other DNA sequences in this sample. The CDR3 reads CASSPGTTNTGELFF. The CDR3 coding sequence is TGCGCCAGCAGCCCTGGGACAACGAACACCGGGGAGCTGTTTTTT. The chain couples TRBV5-1 to TRBJ2-2; weak D call: TRBD1 (6 bases). V shed 4 bases and J shed 0 bases, with 10 bases lying between them. The CDR3 has 15 amino acids. Germline V gene lookup returns CDR1 SGHRS and CDR2 YFSETQ.

The gene calls are TRBV19 and TRBJ1-1; D is possibly TRBD1 (6 bases). Germline CDR1 is LNHDA and CDR2 is SQIVND (reference sequence). With 3 bases removed from V and 10 bases from J, the gap between germline ends came to 12 bases. This CDR3 contains 12 residues. The DNA for the CDR3 is TGTGCCAGTAGTATTGACGTCAGGGGAGCTTTCTTT. It codes for CASSIDVRGAFF.

The table lists this clone with a count of one. This chain joins TRBV9 and TRBJ1-2, with no clear D. This CDR3 comprises 13 residues. The V gene lost 3 bases and the J gene lost 6 bases, with 12 bases spanning the gap. Germline lookup yields CDR1 SGDLS and CDR2 YYNGEE. CDR3 amino acids: CASSAKIGNGYTF. As DNA, the CDR3 is TGTGCCAGCAGCGCCAAAATCGGGAATGGCTACACCTTC.

The chain couples TRBV6-1 to TRBJ1-5, with a tentative D call TRBD1 (5 bases). CDR3 length equals 16 residues. From germline, CDR1 is MNHNS and CDR2 SASEGT. The V gene lost 0 bases and the J gene lost 0 bases, with 9 bases spanning the gap. The CDR3 here is CASSEAGGFSNQPQHF. As DNA, the CDR3 is TGTGCCAGCAGTGAAGCGGGGGGGTTTAGCAATCAGCCCCAGCATTTT.